This T cell receptor (beta chain) was sequenced for a study of blood T cell repertoires in COVID-19. CDR3 length equals 14 residues. Per germline, CDR1 GTSNPN and CDR2 SVGIG (reference sequence). Trimming pared 0 bases from V and 5 bases from J, leaving 11 bases between. In the original workflow: The authors estimated nucleated cell counts from reference gene primer amplification. Assay used: immunoSEQ multiplex PCR; TCRdb lists only in-frame clones, some missing. For V, J and clone size, that table is used; D and trimming come from the DNA. The data contain under 350,000 clones, about 90% of them singletons. In terms of age and location, participants ranged from about 18 to 100 years and lived in under 30 US areas. The study assigned cohorts using participant-reported clinical history.

The chain employs TRBV30 and TRBJ1-5, with D hard to call. This receptor was taken from a woman between 55 and 75 years old who had recovered from COVID-19. Sequencing used PBMCs or T cells enriched from blood (not recorded which). The DNA for the CDR3 is TGTGCCTGGAGTGTTGGGCAGCTGTATCAGCCCCAGCATTTT. This gives the protein CAWSVGQLYQPQHF.